A single sample is the source of the 8 T cell receptor beta chains below, sequenced in a study of shared clonotypes between healthy human individuals. The repertoire was sequenced with immunoSEQ multiplex PCR; TCRdb's copy has only in-frame clones and lacks some. The sample has just over 2,000,000 clones; roughly 94% are singletons. The source material was naive CD4+ T cells sorted from blood. Subset given: CD45RA+ positively selected. These receptors were collected from a man aged 18 to 35 in good health.

The genes are TRBV5-4 and TRBJ1-3; a possible D gene is TRBD1 (5 bases). Germline CDR1 SGHNT, CDR2 YYREEE (reference sequence). This CDR3 is built from 15 residues. With 4 bases removed from V and 0 bases from J, the gap between germline ends came to 11 bases. CDR3 bases: TGTGCCAGCAGCCCGGGACGGAACTCTGGAAACACCATATATTTT. Translating it yields CASSPGRNSGNTIYF.

The chain couples TRBV4-1 to TRBJ2-1; TRBD1 aligns across 7 bases. CDR1 and CDR2 (germline): MGHRA, YSYEKL. Losses at the gene ends were 0 bases for V and 0 bases for J; bases not matched to a gene: 14. The length of the CDR3 is 20 residues. The CDR3 reads CASSQDRGLSSDPSYNEQFF. The CDR3 DNA is TGCGCCAGCAGCCAAGATAGGGGGCTATCGAGCGACCCCTCCTACAATGAGCAGTTCTTC.

The chain recombines TRBV19 with TRBJ2-2; 9 bases agree with TRBD2. In germline, CDR1 is LNHDA, CDR2 SQIVND (reference sequence). With 1 base clipped from V and 2 bases from J, the junction kept 11 bases outside the gene matches. The CDR3 length is 19 residues. CDR3 nucleotide sequence: TGTGCCAGTAGTATAGTAGGTAGCGGGGGATCCGGTAACACCGGGGAGCTGTTTTTT. Encoded protein: CASSIVGSGGSGNTGELFF.

The genes are TRBV2 and TRBJ2-3; 11 bases align to TRBD2. Germline CDR1 reads SNHLY; CDR2 reads FYNNEI. CDR3 size: 18 residues. The junction had 19 bases not matched to a gene; V was cut back by 9 bases and J by 5 bases. CDR3 residues: CARKWSSGRAAPGDTQYF. CDR3 DNA sequence: TGTGCCAGGAAATGGAGTAGCGGGAGGGCCGCACCGGGAGATACGCAGTATTTT.

The chain combines TRBV5-6 with TRBJ1-1; no clear D. CDR1 SGHDT and CDR2 YYEEEE come from the germline V gene. This CDR3 is 15 amino acids long. The germline V and J ends were trimmed by 4 bases and 0 bases, with 13 bases remaining between them. CDR3 protein: CASSVLTRMNTEAFF. CDR3 in DNA: TGTGCCAGCAGCGTCTTGACAAGGATGAACACTGAAGCTTTCTTT.

The chain joins TRBV7-2 to TRBJ1-5; D possibly corresponds to TRBD1 (6 bases). The V end lost 3 bases, the J end lost 0 bases, and 15 bases lay between the germline ends. This CDR3 has 17 amino acids. Germline V gene lookup returns CDR1 SGHTA and CDR2 FQGNSA. CDR3 sequence (DNA): TGTGCCAGCAGCTTGGGGAGGACAGCTTATAGCAATCAGCCCCAGCATTTT. Translating gives CASSLGRTAYSNQPQHF.

The chain couples TRBV5-1 to TRBJ1-6, with a tentative D call TRBD1 (5 bases). The CDR3 length is 14 residues. V lost 6 bases and J 6 bases, leaving 13 bases between the germline ends. Per the germline V gene, CDR1 is SGHRS and CDR2 is YFSETQ. The CDR3 is CASTTDSANSPLHF. CDR3 DNA sequence: TGCGCCAGCACTACCGACAGTGCTAATTCACCCCTCCACTTT.

CDR3 coding DNA: TGTGCCAGCAGTGATGAGGGGGACGAGCAGTACTTC. Amino acids: CASSDEGDEQYF. This chain joins TRBV2 and TRBJ2-7; D may be TRBD1 (6 bases). The CDR3 has 12 amino acids. V dropped 3 bases and J dropped 5 bases, with 8 bases sitting between them. From germline, CDR1 is SNHLY and CDR2 FYNNEI.